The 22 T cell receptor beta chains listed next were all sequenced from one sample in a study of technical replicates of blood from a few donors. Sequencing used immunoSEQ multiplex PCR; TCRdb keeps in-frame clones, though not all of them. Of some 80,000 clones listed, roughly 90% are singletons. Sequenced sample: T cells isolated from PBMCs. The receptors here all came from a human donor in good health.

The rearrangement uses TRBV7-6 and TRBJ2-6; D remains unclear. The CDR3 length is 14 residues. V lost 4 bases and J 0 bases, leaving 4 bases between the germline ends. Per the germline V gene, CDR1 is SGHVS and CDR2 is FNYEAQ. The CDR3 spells CASSSSSGANVLTF. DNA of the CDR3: TGTGCCAGCAGCTCTTCCTCTGGGGCCAACGTCCTGACTTTC.

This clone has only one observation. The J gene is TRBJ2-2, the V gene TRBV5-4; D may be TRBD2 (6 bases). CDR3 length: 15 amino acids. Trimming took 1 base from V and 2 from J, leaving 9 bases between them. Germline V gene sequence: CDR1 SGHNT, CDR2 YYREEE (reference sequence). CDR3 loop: CASSLRRGNTGELFF. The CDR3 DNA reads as TGTGCCAGCAGCTTGCGGAGGGGTAACACCGGGGAGCTGTTTTTT. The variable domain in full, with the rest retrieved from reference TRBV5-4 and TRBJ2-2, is ETGVTQSPTHLIKTRGQQVTLRCSSQSGHNTVSWYQQALGQGPQFIFQYYREEENGRGNFPPRFSGLQFPNYSSELNVNALELDDSALYLCASSLRRGNTGELFFGEGSRLTVL.

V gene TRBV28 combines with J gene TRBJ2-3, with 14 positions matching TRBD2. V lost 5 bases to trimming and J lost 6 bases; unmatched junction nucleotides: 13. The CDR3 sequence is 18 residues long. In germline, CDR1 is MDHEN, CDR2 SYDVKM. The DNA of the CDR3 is TGTGCCAGCAGTCTCTATCTGGGACTAGCGGGAGACGGGGATACGCAGTATTTT. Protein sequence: CASSLYLGLAGDGDTQYF.

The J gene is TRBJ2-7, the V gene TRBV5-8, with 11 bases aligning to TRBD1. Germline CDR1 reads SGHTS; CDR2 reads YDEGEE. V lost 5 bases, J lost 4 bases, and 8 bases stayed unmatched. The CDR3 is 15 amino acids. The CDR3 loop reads CASRSRRDRGYEQYF. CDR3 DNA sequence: TGTGCCAGCAGATCGCGTCGGGACAGGGGGTACGAGCAGTACTTC.

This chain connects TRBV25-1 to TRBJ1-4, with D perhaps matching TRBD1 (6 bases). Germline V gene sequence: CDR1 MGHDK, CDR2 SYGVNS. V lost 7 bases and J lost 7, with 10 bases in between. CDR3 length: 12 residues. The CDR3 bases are TGTGCCAGCACCCAGGGGCTTGAAAAACTGTTTTTT. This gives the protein CASTQGLEKLFF. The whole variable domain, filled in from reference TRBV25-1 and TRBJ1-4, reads EADIYQTPRYLVIGTGKKITLECSQTMGHDKMYWYQQDPGMELHLIHYSYGVNSTEKGDLSSESTVSRIRTEHFPLTLESARPSHTSQYLCASTQGLEKLFFGSGTQLSVL.

In nucleotides, the CDR3 is TGTGCCAGCAGTCCAGACAGTCGTGGCTACACCTTC. Its protein is CASSPDSRGYTF. The chain combines TRBV6-5 with TRBJ1-2; D is perhaps TRBD1 (5 bases). Germline V gene sequence: CDR1 MNHEY, CDR2 SVGAGI. V lost 5 bases and J 7 bases, leaving 11 bases between the germline ends. The CDR3 runs to 12 residues.

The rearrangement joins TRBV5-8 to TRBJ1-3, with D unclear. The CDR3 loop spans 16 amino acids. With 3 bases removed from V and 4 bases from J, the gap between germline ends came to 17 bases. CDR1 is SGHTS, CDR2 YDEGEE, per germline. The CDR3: CASSSLLAQQGNTIYF. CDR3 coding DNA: TGTGCCAGCAGCTCGTTGCTTGCCCAACAGGGAAACACCATATATTTT.

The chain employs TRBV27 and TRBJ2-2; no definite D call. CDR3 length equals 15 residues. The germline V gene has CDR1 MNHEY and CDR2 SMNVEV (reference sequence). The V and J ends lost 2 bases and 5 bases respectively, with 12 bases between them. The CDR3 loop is CASSLRSGPTGELFF. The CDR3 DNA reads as TGTGCCAGCAGTTTAAGGTCAGGCCCAACCGGGGAGCTGTTTTTT.

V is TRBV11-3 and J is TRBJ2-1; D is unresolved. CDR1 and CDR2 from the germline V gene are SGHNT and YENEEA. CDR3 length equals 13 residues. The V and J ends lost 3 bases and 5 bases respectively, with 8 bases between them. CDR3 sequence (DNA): TGTGCCAGCAGCTTTAGCAGCCACAATGAGCAGTTCTTC. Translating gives CASSFSSHNEQFF.

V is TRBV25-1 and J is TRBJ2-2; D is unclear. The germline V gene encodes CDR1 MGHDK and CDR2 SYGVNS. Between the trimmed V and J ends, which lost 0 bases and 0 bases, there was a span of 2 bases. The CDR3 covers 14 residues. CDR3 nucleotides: TGTGCCAGCAGTGAATACGCGAACACCGGGGAGCTGTTTTTT. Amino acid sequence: CASSEYANTGELFF.

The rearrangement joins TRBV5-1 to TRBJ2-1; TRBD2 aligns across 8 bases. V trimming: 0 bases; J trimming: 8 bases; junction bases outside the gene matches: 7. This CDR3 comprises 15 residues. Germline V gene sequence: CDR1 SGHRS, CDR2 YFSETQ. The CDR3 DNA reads TGCGCCAGCAGCTTGGTAAGCGGGAGTAAGGATGAGCAGTTCTTC. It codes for CASSLVSGSKDEQFF. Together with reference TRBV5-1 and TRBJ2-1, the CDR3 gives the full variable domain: KAGVTQTPRYLIKTRGQQVTLSCSPISGHRSVSWYQQTPGQGLQFLFEYFSETQRNKGNFPGRFSGRQFSNSRSEMNVSTLELGDSALYLCASSLVSGSKDEQFFGPGTRLTVL.

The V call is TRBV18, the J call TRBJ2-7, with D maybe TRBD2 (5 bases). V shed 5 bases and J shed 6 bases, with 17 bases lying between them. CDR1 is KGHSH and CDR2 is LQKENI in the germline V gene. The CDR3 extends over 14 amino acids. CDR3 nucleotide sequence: TGTGCCAGCTCAACCACGGGGAATTCGGGCGAGCAGTACTTC. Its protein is CASSTTGNSGEQYF.

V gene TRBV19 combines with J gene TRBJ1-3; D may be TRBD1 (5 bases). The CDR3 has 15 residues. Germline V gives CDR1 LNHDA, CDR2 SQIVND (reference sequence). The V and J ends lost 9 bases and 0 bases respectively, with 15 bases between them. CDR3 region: CASRRQSHSGNTIYF. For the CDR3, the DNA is TGTGCCAGCCGTCGACAGAGCCACTCTGGAAACACCATATATTTT.

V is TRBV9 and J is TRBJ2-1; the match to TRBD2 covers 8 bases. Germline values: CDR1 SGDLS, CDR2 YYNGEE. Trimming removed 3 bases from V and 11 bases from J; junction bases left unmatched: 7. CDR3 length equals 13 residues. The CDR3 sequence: CASSDSSGTKQFF. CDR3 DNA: TGTGCCAGCAGCGATAGTAGCGGGACTAAGCAGTTCTTC.

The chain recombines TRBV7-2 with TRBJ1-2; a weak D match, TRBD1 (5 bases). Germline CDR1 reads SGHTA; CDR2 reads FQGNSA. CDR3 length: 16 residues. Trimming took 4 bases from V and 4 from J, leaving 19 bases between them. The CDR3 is CASSSSTAGSSYGYTF. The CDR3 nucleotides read TGTGCCAGCAGCTCGTCGACAGCCGGTAGTAGCTATGGCTACACCTTC.

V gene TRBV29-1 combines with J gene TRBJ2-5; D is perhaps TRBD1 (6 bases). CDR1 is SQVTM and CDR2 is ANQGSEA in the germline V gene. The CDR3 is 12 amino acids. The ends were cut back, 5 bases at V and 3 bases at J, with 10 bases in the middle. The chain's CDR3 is CSVPWTEETQYF. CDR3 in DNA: TGCAGCGTTCCTTGGACAGAAGAGACCCAGTACTTC. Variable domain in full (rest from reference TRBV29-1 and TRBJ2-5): SAVISQKPSRDICQRGTSLTIQCQVDSQVTMMFWYRQQPGQSLTLIATANQGSEATYESGFVIDKFPISRPNLTFSTLTVSNMSPEDSSIYLCSVPWTEETQYFGPGTRLLVL.

CDR3 in DNA: TGTGCCAGCAGCGTAGCTCTGGGCACGAACACCGGGGAGCTGTTTTTT. Translated: CASSVALGTNTGELFF. V and J are TRBV9 and TRBJ2-2; unclear D gene. Trimming took 0 bases from V and 0 from J, leaving 9 bases between them. Germline-derived CDR1 and CDR2 are SGDLS and YYNGEE. The CDR3 totals 16 residues.

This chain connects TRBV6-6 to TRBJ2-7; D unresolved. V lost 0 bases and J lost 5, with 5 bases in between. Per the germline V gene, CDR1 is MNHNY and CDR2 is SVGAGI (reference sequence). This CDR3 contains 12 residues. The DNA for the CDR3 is TGTGCCAGCAGTTACTCCCCCAACGAGCAGTACTTC. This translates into CASSYSPNEQYF.

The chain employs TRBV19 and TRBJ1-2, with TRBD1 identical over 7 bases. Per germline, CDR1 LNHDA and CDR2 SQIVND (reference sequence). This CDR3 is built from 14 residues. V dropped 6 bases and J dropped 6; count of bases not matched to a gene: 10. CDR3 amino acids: CASSNTGQFNGYTF. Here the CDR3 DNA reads TGTGCCAGTAGCAACACGGGACAGTTCAATGGCTACACCTTC. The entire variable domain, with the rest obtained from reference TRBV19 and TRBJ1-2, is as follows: DGGITQSPKYLFRKEGQNVTLSCEQNLNHDAMYWYRQDPGQGLRLIYYSQIVNDFQKGDIAEGYSVSREKKESFPLTVTSAQKNPTAFYLCASSNTGQFNGYTFGSGTRLTVV.

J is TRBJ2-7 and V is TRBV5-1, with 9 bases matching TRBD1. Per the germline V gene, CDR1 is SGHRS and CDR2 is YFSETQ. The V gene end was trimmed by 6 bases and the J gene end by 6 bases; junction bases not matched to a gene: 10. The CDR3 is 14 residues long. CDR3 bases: TGCGCCAGCACGGAGGGGACAGGGCCCGTCGAGCAGTACTTC. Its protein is CASTEGTGPVEQYF.

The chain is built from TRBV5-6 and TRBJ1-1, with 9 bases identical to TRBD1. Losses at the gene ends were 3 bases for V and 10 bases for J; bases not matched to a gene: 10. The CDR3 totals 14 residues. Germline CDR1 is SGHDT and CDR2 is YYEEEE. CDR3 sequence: CASSWTGDVWLAFF. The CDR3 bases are TGTGCCAGCAGCTGGACAGGGGACGTTTGGTTAGCTTTCTTT.

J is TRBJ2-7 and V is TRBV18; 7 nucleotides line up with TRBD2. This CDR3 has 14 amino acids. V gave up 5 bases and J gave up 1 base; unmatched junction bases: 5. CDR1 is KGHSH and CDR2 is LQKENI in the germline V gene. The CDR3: CASSNSGYSYEQYF. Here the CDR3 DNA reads TGTGCCAGCTCAAATAGCGGGTATTCCTACGAGCAGTACTTC. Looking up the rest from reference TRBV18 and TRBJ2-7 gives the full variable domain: NAGVMQNPRHLVRRRGQEARLRCSPMKGHSHVYWYRQLPEEGLKFMVYLQKENIIDESGMPKERFSAEFPKEGPSILRIQQVVRGDSAAYFCASSNSGYSYEQYFGPGTRLTVT.